This is a list of T cell receptor beta chains from one sample in a study of T cells in Graves' hyperthyroidism and ophthalmopathy. TCRdb reprocessed the multiplex PCR reads with MiXCR, giving one entry per CDR3 protein. This table holds fewer than 650,000 distinct CDR3 sequences, 11% to 15% found once. Sequenced: blood. The receptor source for this set is a woman between 18 and 29 years old with Graves' ophthalmopathy. Each CDR3 is given without its conserved first and last residue. Each record gives: V gene, J gene, CDR3 protein.

>TRBV12-3/TRBV12-4|TRBJ2-7
ASSLDRGAYEQY
>TRBV30|TRBJ2-7
AWKLAYEQY
>TRBV28|TRBJ1-1
ASRTLEGMNTEAF
>TRBV3-1|TRBJ2-6
ASSPQGFWANVLT
>TRBV7-3|TRBJ2-1
ASSNGRGLAGYNEQF
>TRBV28|TRBJ2-7
ASSSAINYEQY
>TRBV27|TRBJ2-1
ASRSNNEQF
>TRBV10-3|TRBJ2-3
AISESTGRGFSTDTQY
>TRBV3-1|TRBJ2-5
ASSQAWGKGLAGAGETQY
>TRBV29-1|TRBJ2-5
SVYSGRGTQY
>TRBV12-3/TRBV12-4|TRBJ1-5
ASSLSRDRVRQPQH
>TRBV6-1|TRBJ2-7
ASSFRLAGGVYEQY
>TRBV20-1|TRBJ2-1
SASLSSGRLNEQF
>TRBV4-1|TRBJ1-2
ASSQAMGTGGVYGYT
>TRBV18|TRBJ2-2
ASSPRASGALNTGELF
>TRBV3-1|TRBJ1-3
ASSQDSAGNTIY
>TRBV12-3/TRBV12-4|TRBJ2-5
ASSVQLAGGWETQY
>TRBV19|TRBJ1-1
ASSIERRDTEAF
>TRBV29-1|TRBJ2-1
SVDGLAGANEQF
>TRBV18|TRBJ2-1
ASSPPPGGNEQF
>TRBV12-3/TRBV12-4|TRBJ1-4
ASSLDRGTTVRANEKLF
>TRBV14|TRBJ2-1
ASSQGGGGLDEQF
>TRBV6-1|TRBJ2-7
ASPRGRERY
>TRBV4-1|TRBJ2-1
ASSQDLAFGSYNEQF
>TRBV7-6|TRBJ2-1
ASSLAALSYNEQF
>TRBV7-9|TRBJ2-7
ASSLSGATMYEQY
>TRBV11-1|TRBJ1-2
ASSFTEEGYGYT
>TRBV7-6|TRBJ1-3
ASSLRQGANTIY
>TRBV7-9|TRBJ2-1
ASSWGDEQF
>TRBV25-1|TRBJ2-7
ASRQGRLVEQY
>TRBV7-6|TRBJ1-1
ASSPYRWLQRVGLPCTEAF
>TRBV5-1|TRBJ2-1
ASSLSLGDNEQF
>TRBV10-3|TRBJ2-1
AIRGDSGDGNEQF
>TRBV12-3/TRBV12-4|TRBJ2-7
ASTYSRGRFYEQY
>TRBV18|TRBJ2-3
ASSPSGADTQY
>TRBV20-1|TRBJ1-4
SAERGGPHEKLF
>TRBV29-1|TRBJ2-7
SVEMGDRPTYEQY
>TRBV20-1|TRBJ2-3
SARWPKTRTDTQY
>TRBV28|TRBJ2-5
ASRAPGGASETQY
>TRBV13|TRBJ1-3
ASSFLGTDSGNTIY
>TRBV4-1|TRBJ2-7
ASSQGQGSPYEQY
>TRBV4-1|TRBJ1-1
ASSQKSIGEMNTEAF
>TRBV28|TRBJ2-7
ASRTQGRYEQY
>TRBV7-9|TRBJ2-7
ASSQVVPPDTYEQY
>TRBV7-2|TRBJ2-3
ASSLAITGGGTDTQY
>TRBV5-4|TRBJ2-1
ASSLRSLAGGRRNEQF
>TRBV4-3|TRBJ1-6
ASGQDSLSSPRGSPLH
>TRBV30|TRBJ2-5
AWSDRVFRETQY
>TRBV12-3/TRBV12-4|TRBJ2-7
ASRPRTGAYEQY
>TRBV5-1|TRBJ2-1
ASSLPRDLYNEQF